The 14 T cell receptor beta chains listed next were all sequenced from one sample in a study of vaccination and CD4 T cells after COVID-19. Specified treatment: roughly nine-day PBMC culture with coronavirus spike peptide pools or control peptides (ViraFEST assay). The unexposed donor gave CD4+ T cells before the COVID-19 pandemic (2011-2018). The Oncomine TCR Beta short-read assay was what sequenced the DNA obtained from cultured CD4+ T cells. Genomic DNA was isolated from CD4+ T cells that had been cultured. TCRdb ran MiXCR on the PCR reads and lists one entry per CDR3 protein. Here the sample spans 5,800 or so distinct CDR3 sequences, approximately 33% being singletons. The antigens for these receptors are not known. Material for sequencing was CD4+ T cells from blood, cultured in vitro. These receptors were taken from a human donor in good health.

The chain links TRBV19 to TRBJ2-1, with D uncertain. V lost 3 bases and J lost 1, with 10 bases in between. The length of the CDR3 is 15 residues. In germline, CDR1 is LNHDA, CDR2 SQIVND (reference sequence). DNA of the CDR3: TGTGCCAGTAGTATGACTGCCAGTTCCTACAATGAGCAGTTCTTC. As protein: CASSMTASSYNEQFF.

Only a few counts were recorded for this clonotype. V is TRBV2 and J is TRBJ2-7; TRBD2 matches at 8 bases. The CDR3 has 16 amino acids. Per the germline V gene, CDR1 is SNHLY and CDR2 is FYNNEI. The V gene end was trimmed by 7 bases and the J gene end by 12 bases; junction bases not matched to a gene: 23. The CDR3 DNA reads TGTGCCAGCACCGAGCTCCCCACTAGCGGAGGGGTTGGGGGGTACTTC. Translation gives CASTELPTSGGVGGYF. The whole variable domain, filled in from reference TRBV2 and TRBJ2-7, reads EPEVTQTPSHQVTQMGQEVILRCVPISNHLYFYWYRQILGQKVEFLVSFYNNEISEKSEIFDDQFSVERPDGSNFTLKIRSTKLEDSAMYFCASTELPTSGGVGGYFGPGTRLTVT.

This clonotype has only a few counts. The rearrangement links TRBV20-1 to TRBJ2-5, with TRBD1 as a possible D gene (6 bases). The CDR3 consists of 14 residues. Germline V lookup: CDR1 DFQATT, CDR2 SNEGSKA (reference sequence). Deletions cut 5 bases from V and 1 base from J, with 14 bases between. CDR3 coding DNA: TGCAGTGCTCGTCGGGACACCTCCCAAGAGACCCAGTACTTC. Translation gives CSARRDTSQETQYF.

The gene calls are TRBV4-2 and TRBJ1-2; D gene ambiguous. The germline gives CDR1 LGHNA, CDR2 YNFKEQ. The CDR3 length is 14 residues. V was trimmed by 4 bases and J by 3 bases, leaving 12 bases between them. As DNA, the CDR3 is TGTGCCAGCAGCCCCGGGGATGGCGACTATGGCTACACCTTC. As protein: CASSPGDGDYGYTF.

The rearrangement links TRBV7-9 to TRBJ2-3; TRBD1 might be the D (6 bases). Trimming took off 4 bases at V and 5 bases at J, with 7 bases between the two ends. The CDR3 loop spans 12 amino acids. Germline CDR1 is SEHNR and CDR2 is FQNEAQ (reference sequence). This CDR3 is CASSWTVDTQYF. The CDR3 coding sequence is TGTGCCAGCAGCTGGACAGTAGATACGCAGTATTTT.

This clonotype has just one count. Germline is not matched at one junction end, which may reflect a read error. This sequence joins TRBV6-2 or TRBV6-3 and TRBJ2-6, with D maybe TRBD1 (5 bases). Germline V gene lookup returns CDR1 MNHEY and CDR2 SVGEGT. The CDR3 runs 17 residues. CDR3 region: CASSYYPLGSGASVLTF. CDR3 nucleotides: TGTGCCAGCAGTTATTACCCTCTAGGCTCTGGGGCCAGCGTCCTGACTTTC.

This chain joins TRBV7-2 and TRBJ1-2, with 11 bases lining up with TRBD1. The CDR3 covers 16 residues. The V segment lost 3 bases and the J segment 4 bases; nucleotides outside the gene matches: 7. Germline loops: CDR1 SGHTA, CDR2 FQGNSA. The CDR3 reads CASSFRTGGAGYGYTF. In DNA form, the CDR3 reads TGTGCCAGCAGCTTTCGGACAGGGGGCGCAGGCTATGGCTACACCTTC.

This clonotype was detected a few times. The chain couples TRBV20-1 to TRBJ2-3; D remains ambiguous. Trimming cost V 0 bases and J 2 bases, with 6 bases left between them. Germline assignment: CDR1 DFQATT and CDR2 SNEGSKA (reference sequence). The CDR3 is made up of 13 amino acids. CDR3 region: CSARDSDTDTQYF. The CDR3 DNA reads TGCAGTGCTAGAGATTCGGACACAGATACGCAGTATTTT.

The chain carries TRBV9 and TRBJ2-7; D gene ambiguous. The CDR3 consists of 14 residues. The V gene lost 4 bases and the J gene lost 1 base, with 12 bases spanning the gap. From germline, CDR1 is SGDLS and CDR2 YYNGEE. CDR3 loop: CASSPQSWSYEQYF. The CDR3 DNA reads as TGTGCCAGCAGCCCACAGAGTTGGTCCTACGAGCAGTACTTC. Full variable domain (outside the CDR3, taken from reference TRBV9 and TRBJ2-7): DSGVTQTPKHLITATGQRVTLRCSPRSGDLSVYWYQQSLDQGLQFLIQYYNGEERAKGNILERFSAQQFPDLHSELNLSSLELGDSALYFCASSPQSWSYEQYFGPGTRLTVT.

By sample fraction, this clonotype is medium-sized. The chain employs TRBV7-2 and TRBJ2-3; 7 bases are a match to TRBD2. Germline V gene data show CDR1 as SGHTA and CDR2 as FQGNSA. Trimming took 0 bases from V and 2 from J; bases not matched to a gene: 2. This CDR3 region has 15 residues. The CDR3 DNA follows: TGTGCCAGCAGCTTAGCGGGAGGGCCCACAGATACGCAGTATTTT. Amino acid sequence: CASSLAGGPTDTQYF.

This clonotype was observed a few times. The J gene is TRBJ2-3, the V gene TRBV7-2; D is undetermined. Germline V gene sequence: CDR1 SGHTA, CDR2 FQGNSA. The CDR3 is made up of 11 amino acids. V was cut by 5 bases and J by 8 bases, with 8 bases left in between. The CDR3 protein is CASSPPGTQYF. In DNA form, the CDR3 reads TGTGCCAGCAGCCCCCCGGGTACGCAGTATTTT.

CDR3: CASRPTGETEAFF. The CDR3 coding sequence is TGTGCCAGCAGACCTACAGGGGAAACTGAAGCTTTCTTT. The chain recombines TRBV6-1 with TRBJ1-1, with 7 bases fitting TRBD1. V shed 6 bases, J shed 5 bases, and the junction held 6 bases outside the gene matches. The CDR3 totals 13 residues. Germline CDR1 MNHNS, CDR2 SASEGT.

The DNA for the CDR3 is TGTGCCAGCAGTGGGTTGACTAGCGGGGGCGAGCAGTTCTTC. Translated: CASSGLTSGGEQFF. V usage is TRBV27 and J usage is TRBJ2-1, with 12 bases lining up with TRBD2. CDR3 length: 14 residues. V shed 5 bases and J 10 bases; nucleotides not matched to a gene: 6. Germline assignment: CDR1 MNHEY and CDR2 SMNVEV (reference sequence).

This clonotype was detected only a few times. The chain combines TRBV29-1 with TRBJ2-5; TRBD1 agrees at 9 bases. Germline CDR1 and CDR2: SQVTM and ANQGSEA. There are 15 residues in the CDR3. V was pared by 4 bases and J by 5 bases, with 11 bases of the junction left unmatched. CDR3 DNA sequence: TGCAGCGTTGGAATTCACAGGGGGCGGGGGGAGACCCAGTACTTC. Residues: CSVGIHRGRGETQYF.